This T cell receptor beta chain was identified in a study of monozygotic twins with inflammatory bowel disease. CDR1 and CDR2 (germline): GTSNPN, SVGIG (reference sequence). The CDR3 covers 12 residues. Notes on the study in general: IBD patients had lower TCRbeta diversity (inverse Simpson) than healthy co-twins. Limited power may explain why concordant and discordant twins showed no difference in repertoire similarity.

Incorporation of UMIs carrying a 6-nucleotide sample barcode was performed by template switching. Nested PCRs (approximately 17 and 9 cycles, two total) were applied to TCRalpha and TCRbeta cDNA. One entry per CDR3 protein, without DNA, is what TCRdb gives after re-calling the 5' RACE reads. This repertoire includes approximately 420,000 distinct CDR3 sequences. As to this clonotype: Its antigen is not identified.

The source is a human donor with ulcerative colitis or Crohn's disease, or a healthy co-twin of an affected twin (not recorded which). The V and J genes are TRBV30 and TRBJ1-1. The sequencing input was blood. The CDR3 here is CASQGRHAEAFF.